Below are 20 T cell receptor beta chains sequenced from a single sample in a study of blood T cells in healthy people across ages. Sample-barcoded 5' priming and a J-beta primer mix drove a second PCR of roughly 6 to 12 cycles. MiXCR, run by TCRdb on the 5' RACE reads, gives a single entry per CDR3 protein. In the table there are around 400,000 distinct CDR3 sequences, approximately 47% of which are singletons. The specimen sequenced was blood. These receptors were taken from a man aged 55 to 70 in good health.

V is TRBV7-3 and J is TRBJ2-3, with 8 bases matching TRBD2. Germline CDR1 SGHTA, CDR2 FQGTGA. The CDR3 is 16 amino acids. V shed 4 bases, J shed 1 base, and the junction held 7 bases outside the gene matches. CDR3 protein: CASSSGLDGRTDTQYF. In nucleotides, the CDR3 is TGTGCCAGCAGCTCGGGACTAGATGGACGCACAGATACGCAGTATTTT. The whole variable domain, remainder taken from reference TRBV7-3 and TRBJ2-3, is GAGVSQTPSNKVTEKGKYVELRCDPISGHTALYWYRQSLGQGPEFLIYFQGTGAADDSGLPNDRFFAVRPEGSVSTLKIQRTERGDSAVYLCASSSGLDGRTDTQYFGPGTRLTVL.

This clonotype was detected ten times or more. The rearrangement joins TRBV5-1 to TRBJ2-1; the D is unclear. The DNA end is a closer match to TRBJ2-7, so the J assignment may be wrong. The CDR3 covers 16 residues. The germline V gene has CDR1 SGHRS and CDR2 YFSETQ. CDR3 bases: TGCGCCAGCAGCCCGGAACTTAGAGGCTCCTACAATGAGCAGTACTTC. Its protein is CASSPELRGSYNEQYF.

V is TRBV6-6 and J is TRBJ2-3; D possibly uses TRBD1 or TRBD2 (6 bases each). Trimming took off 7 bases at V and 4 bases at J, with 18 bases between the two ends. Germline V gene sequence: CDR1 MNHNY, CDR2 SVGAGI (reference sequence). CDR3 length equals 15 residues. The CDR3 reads CASTSRAGGSDTQYF. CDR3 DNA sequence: TGTGCCAGCACCTCCCGGGCCGGGGGCTCAGATACGCAGTATTTT.

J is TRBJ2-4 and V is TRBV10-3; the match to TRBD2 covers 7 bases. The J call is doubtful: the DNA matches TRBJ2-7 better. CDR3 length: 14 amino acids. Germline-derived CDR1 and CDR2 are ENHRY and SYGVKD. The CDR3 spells CAISGEGPLYEQYF. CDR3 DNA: TGTGCCATCAGTGGGGAGGGACCGCTCTACGAGCAGTACTTC.

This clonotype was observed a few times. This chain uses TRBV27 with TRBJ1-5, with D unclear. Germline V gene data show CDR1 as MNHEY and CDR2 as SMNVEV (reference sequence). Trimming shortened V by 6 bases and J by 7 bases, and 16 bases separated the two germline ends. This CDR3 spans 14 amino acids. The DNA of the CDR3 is TGTGCCAGCAGCGGGAGAGGGTCCAAACAGCCCCAGCATTTT. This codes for CASSGRGSKQPQHF.

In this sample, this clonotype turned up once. CDR3 region: CAAHRAGRETQYF. The CDR3, as DNA: TGTGCCGCACACAGGGCGGGAAGGGAGACCCAGTACTTC. The rearrangement joins TRBV30 to TRBJ2-5, with D tentatively TRBD1 or TRBD2 (6 bases each). Trimming removed 8 bases at V and 5 bases at J, with 18 bases between. Per germline, CDR1 GTSNPN and CDR2 SVGIG (reference sequence). The CDR3 loop spans 13 amino acids. Looking up the rest from reference TRBV30 and TRBJ2-5 gives the full variable domain: SQTIHQWPATLVQPVGSPLSLECTVEGTSNPNLYWYRQAAGRGLQLLFYSVGIGQISSEVPQNLSASRPQDRQFILSSKKLLLSDSGFYLCAAHRAGRETQYFGPGTRLLVL.

In DNA form, the CDR3 reads TGTGCCAGCAGCCCCCATGGGGTTAATGAGCAGTTCTTC. Translated, it gives CASSPHGVNEQFF. The chain employs TRBV9 and TRBJ2-1; D is undetermined. V was trimmed by 4 bases and J by 7 bases, leaving 12 bases between them. Per the germline V gene, CDR1 is SGDLS and CDR2 is YYNGEE. The CDR3 is 13 residues long.

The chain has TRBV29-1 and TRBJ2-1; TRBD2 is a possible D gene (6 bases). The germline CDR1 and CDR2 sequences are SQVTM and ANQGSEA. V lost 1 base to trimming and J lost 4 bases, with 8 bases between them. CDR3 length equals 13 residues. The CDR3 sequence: CSVEGGEYNEQFF. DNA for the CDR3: TGCAGCGTTGAAGGGGGGGAGTACAATGAGCAGTTCTTC.

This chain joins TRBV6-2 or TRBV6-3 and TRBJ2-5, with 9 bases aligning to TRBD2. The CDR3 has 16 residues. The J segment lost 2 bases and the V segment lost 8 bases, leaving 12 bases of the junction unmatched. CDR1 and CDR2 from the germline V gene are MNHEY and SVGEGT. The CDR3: CASDRDLSGGQETQYF. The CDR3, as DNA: TGTGCCAGCGACAGGGACCTTAGCGGGGGACAAGAGACCCAGTACTTC.

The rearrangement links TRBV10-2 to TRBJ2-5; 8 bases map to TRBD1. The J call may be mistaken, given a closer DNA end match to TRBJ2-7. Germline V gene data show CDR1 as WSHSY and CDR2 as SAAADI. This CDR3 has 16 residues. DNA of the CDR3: TGCGCCAGCAGTGAGCCCACAGGGGGAATAGCCTACGAGCAGTACTTC. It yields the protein CASSEPTGGIAYEQYF.

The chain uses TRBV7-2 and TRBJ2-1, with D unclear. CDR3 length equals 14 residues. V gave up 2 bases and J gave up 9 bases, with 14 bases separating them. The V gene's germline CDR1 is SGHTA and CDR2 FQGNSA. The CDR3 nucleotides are TGTGCCAGCAGCTTATTCGGAGCTCGGAGTGAGCAGTTCTTC. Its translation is CASSLFGARSEQFF.

The CDR3 sequence is CASSRDRGSNYGYTF. CDR3 nucleotide sequence: TGCGCCAGCAGCCGGGACAGAGGCTCTAACTATGGCTACACCTTC. The rearrangement uses TRBV5-1 and TRBJ1-2; TRBD1 agrees at 7 bases. CDR3 size: 15 residues. J lost 0 bases, V lost 4 bases, and 6 bases had no gene match. CDR1 SGHRS and CDR2 YFSETQ come from the germline V gene.

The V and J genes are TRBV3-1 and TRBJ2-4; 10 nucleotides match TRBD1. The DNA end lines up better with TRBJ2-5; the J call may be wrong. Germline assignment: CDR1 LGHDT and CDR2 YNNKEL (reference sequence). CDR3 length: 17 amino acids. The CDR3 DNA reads TGTGCCAGCAGCCCCTCCGGACAGGGGGGATTTTCGGAGACCCAGTACTTC. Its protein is CASSPSGQGGFSETQYF.

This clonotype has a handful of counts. The CDR3 coding sequence is TGTGCCATCAGTGATACGACGGGACAGGGAAATTCACCCCTCCACTTT. Translation: CAISDTTGQGNSPLHF. This chain joins TRBV10-3 and TRBJ1-6, with 9 nucleotides matching TRBD1. V lost 3 bases, J lost 7 bases, and 7 bases stayed unmatched. The germline V gene encodes CDR1 ENHRY and CDR2 SYGVKD. The CDR3 runs to 16 residues.

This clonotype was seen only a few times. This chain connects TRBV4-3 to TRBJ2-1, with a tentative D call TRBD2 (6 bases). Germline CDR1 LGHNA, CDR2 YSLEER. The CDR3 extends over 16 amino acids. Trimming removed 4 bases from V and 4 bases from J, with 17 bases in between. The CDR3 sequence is CASSLSLLAPYNEQFF. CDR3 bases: TGCGCCAGCAGCCTTAGTCTGCTAGCGCCTTACAATGAGCAGTTCTTC.

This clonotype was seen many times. The CDR3 nucleotides are TGCAGTGCTAGGGGCAGGGAGTGGACCCAGTACTTC. It translates to CSARGREWTQYF. The V and J genes are TRBV20-1 and TRBJ2-5; D may be TRBD1 or TRBD2 (5 bases each). This CDR3 spans 12 amino acids. Germline loops: CDR1 DFQATT, CDR2 SNEGSKA (reference sequence). V gave up 3 bases and J gave up 7 bases, with 12 bases separating them.

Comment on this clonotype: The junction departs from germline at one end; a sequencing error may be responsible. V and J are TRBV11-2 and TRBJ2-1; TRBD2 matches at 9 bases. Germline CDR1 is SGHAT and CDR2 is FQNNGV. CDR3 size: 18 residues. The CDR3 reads CASSLARLAEHGYNEQFF. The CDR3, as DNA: TGTGCCAGTAGCTTAGCCCGACTAGCGGAGCATGGCTACAATGAGCAGTTCTTC.

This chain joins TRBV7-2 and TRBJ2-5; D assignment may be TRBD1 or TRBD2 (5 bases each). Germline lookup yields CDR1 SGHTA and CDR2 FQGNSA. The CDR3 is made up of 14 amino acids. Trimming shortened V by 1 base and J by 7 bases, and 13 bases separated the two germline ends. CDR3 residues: CASSLGIGGGTQYF. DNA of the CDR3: TGTGCCAGCAGCTTAGGGATCGGTGGGGGGACCCAGTACTTC.

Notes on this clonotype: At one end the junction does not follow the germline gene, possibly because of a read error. The CDR3 reads CTSSLDRQAGGYTF. The CDR3 nucleotides read TGTACCAGCAGCTTAGATCGGCAGGCAGGGGGCTACACCTTC. The chain recombines TRBV11-2 with TRBJ1-2; D perhaps matches TRBD1 (5 bases). The CDR3 extends over 14 amino acids. Looked up from germline, CDR1 is SGHAT and CDR2 is FQNNGV.

The CDR3 here is CASSAPGLGDIQYF. CDR3 in DNA: TGTGCCAGCAGCGCCCCGGGCCTAGGGGACATTCAGTACTTC. The chain is built from TRBV5-6 and TRBJ2-4; the D gene is possibly TRBD1 (5 bases). Germline assignment: CDR1 SGHDT and CDR2 YYEEEE. The length of the CDR3 is 14 residues. Trimming shortened V by 4 bases and J by 8 bases, and 16 bases separated the two germline ends.